The 28 T cell receptor beta chains listed next were all sequenced from one sample in a study of blood T cells in healthy people across ages (dated by TCRdb to between 2014 and 2017). The library relied on 5' RACE. This sample was sequenced with an Illumina HiSeq 2500. A second PCR of roughly 6 to 11 cycles was run with a J-beta primer mix and a sample-barcoded 5' primer. TCRdb applied fastp at Q25 and MiXCR to the public reads, then kept only in-frame beta chains. Identical CDR3 proteins give one entry, which carries the most common genes and DNA. Counted in this sample were about 1,500,000 distinct CDR3 sequences; roughly 27% of them appeared once. The leading ten clones occupy roughly 8.2% of the sample. The sequenced sample consisted of blood. The receptors were sampled from a woman aged 25 to 39 in good health.

This clonotype was picked up many times. This rearrangement joins TRBV14 to TRBJ2-7, with 8 positions matching TRBD1. The CDR3 contains 15 residues. CDR1 and CDR2 from the germline V gene are SGHDN and FVKESK. With 6 bases clipped from V and 3 bases from J, the junction kept 10 bases outside the gene matches. The CDR3 is CASSYGQGHFYEQYF. The CDR3, as DNA: TGTGCCAGCAGTTACGGACAGGGACATTTCTACGAGCAGTACTTC.

This chain connects TRBV28 to TRBJ1-3, with D uncertain. In germline, CDR1 is MDHEN, CDR2 SYDVKM. CDR3 length: 16 amino acids. The V and J ends lost 6 bases and 0 bases respectively, with 15 bases between them. As DNA, the CDR3 is TGTGCCAGCAGCTCATTCCTCGGAGGCTCTGGAAACACCATATATTTT. Its translation: CASSSFLGGSGNTIYF.

Only a few counts were recorded for this clonotype. CDR3 nucleotides: TGCAGTGCCGAGACAGGGTTTGTAGATCAGCCCCAGCATTTT. It encodes CSAETGFVDQPQHF. The rearrangement links TRBV20-1 to TRBJ1-5; TRBD1 matches at 7 bases. Germline trimming cut 6 bases from V and 5 bases from J; bases unmatched to any gene: 10. Germline CDR1 reads DFQATT; CDR2 reads SNEGSKA (reference sequence). This CDR3 contains 14 residues.

About this clonotype itself: This may stem from a read error, because a much larger clone lies one nucleotide away. The rearrangement uses TRBV12-3 or TRBV12-4 and TRBJ2-1, with 9 bases matching TRBD1. The CDR3 is made up of 13 amino acids. The ends lost 6 bases at V and 10 bases at J; junction bases unmatched: 7. In DNA, the CDR3 is TGTGCCAGCAGGCCGGGACAGGGCTACGAGCAGTTCTTC. It yields the protein CASRPGQGYEQFF.

The chain couples TRBV25-1 to TRBJ1-1, with unresolved D. The length of the CDR3 is 14 residues. Germline V CDR1 and CDR2: MGHDK, SYGVNS. V was pared by 5 bases and J by 2 bases, with 12 bases between. The CDR3 sequence: CASSRTERNTEAFF. The CDR3 DNA sequence: TGTGCCAGCAGTCGGACGGAACGCAACACTGAAGCTTTCTTT.

This clonotype was counted many times. The rearrangement joins TRBV5-5 to TRBJ2-1; a weak D match, TRBD2 (5 bases). Trimming took 1 base from V and 6 from J, leaving 14 bases between them. The CDR3 loop spans 15 amino acids. Germline V lookup: CDR1 SGHKS, CDR2 YYEKEE (reference sequence). In DNA form, the CDR3 reads TGTGCCAGCAGCTTGATGTGGGAGATGAGCAATGAGCAGTTCTTC. Protein: CASSLMWEMSNEQFF.

The sample holds a few counts of this clonotype. The V call is TRBV6-5, the J call TRBJ2-6, with D possibly being TRBD2 (5 bases). V dropped 5 bases and J dropped 6 bases, with 14 bases sitting between them. The CDR3 is 15 amino acids. Germline CDR1 and CDR2: MNHEY and SVGAGI. The CDR3 reads CASSDRGRAANVLTF. The DNA of the CDR3 is TGTGCCAGCAGTGACCGAGGGCGGGCGGCCAACGTCCTGACTTTC.

V gene TRBV20-1 combines with J gene TRBJ2-5, with 7 bases aligning to TRBD2. V gave up 5 bases and J gave up 5 bases; unmatched junction bases: 14. CDR1 is DFQATT and CDR2 is SNEGSKA in the germline V gene (reference sequence). The CDR3 is 15 amino acids. CDR3 region: CSAPEEREGGETQYF. CDR3 sequence (DNA): TGCAGTGCTCCAGAGGAGCGGGAAGGTGGGGAGACCCAGTACTTC.

The chain couples TRBV30 to TRBJ2-7; D remains ambiguous. The CDR3 runs to 13 residues. Trimming left V 3 bases short and J 6 bases short, with 15 bases between. The V gene's germline CDR1 is GTSNPN and CDR2 SVGIG (reference sequence). This CDR3 is CAWRTGPTSEQYF. The CDR3 DNA follows: TGTGCCTGGAGGACCGGGCCCACGAGCGAGCAGTACTTC.

The V and J genes are TRBV7-2 and TRBJ2-1; D is possibly TRBD2 (6 bases). The CDR3 has 14 amino acids. CDR1 is SGHTA, CDR2 FQGNSA, per germline. The V end was cut by 5 bases, the J end by 8 bases, with 16 bases between. CDR3 DNA: TGTGCCAGCAGCCTACTGACTAGTGCGGATGAGCAGTTCTTC. It is translated as CASSLLTSADEQFF.

This clonotype was observed a handful of times. This chain joins TRBV19 and TRBJ1-2, with 8 bases identical to TRBD1. CDR1 is LNHDA, CDR2 SQIVND, per germline (reference sequence). With V trimmed by 5 bases and J by 4 bases, 6 bases remained unmatched. The CDR3 has 14 residues. The CDR3, as DNA: TGTGCCAGTAGTTCTATGGACAGGGTCTATGGCTACACCTTC. Translated, it gives CASSSMDRVYGYTF. Full variable domain (rest looked up from reference TRBV19 and TRBJ1-2): DGGITQSPKYLFRKEGQNVTLSCEQNLNHDAMYWYRQDPGQGLRLIYYSQIVNDFQKGDIAEGYSVSREKKESFPLTVTSAQKNPTAFYLCASSSMDRVYGYTFGSGTRLTVV.

This clonotype was counted only a few times. The J gene is TRBJ2-5, the V gene TRBV2; D ambiguous. Per germline, CDR1 SNHLY and CDR2 FYNNEI. V was cut by 3 bases and J by 0 bases, with 8 bases left in between. There are 14 residues in the CDR3. The CDR3 DNA reads as TGTGCCAGCAGTGAGGCTCGGGACCAAGAGACCCAGTACTTC. This encodes CASSEARDQETQYF.

This chain uses TRBV20-1 with TRBJ1-6, with a weak D call TRBD1 (5 bases). Per the germline V gene, CDR1 is DFQATT and CDR2 is SNEGSKA (reference sequence). The CDR3 loop spans 15 amino acids. V lost 1 base and J 5 bases, leaving 12 bases between the germline ends. The CDR3 reads CSARGGRAHNSPLHF. For the CDR3, the DNA is TGCAGTGCTAGAGGGGGCCGGGCGCATAATTCACCCCTCCACTTT.

The chain recombines TRBV28 with TRBJ1-5; tentatively, D is TRBD1 (6 bases). V lost 8 bases to trimming and J lost 6 bases, with 11 bases between them. Germline values: CDR1 MDHEN, CDR2 SYDVKM. The CDR3 runs to 12 residues. CDR3 in amino acids: CASEGGSQPQHF. CDR3 DNA: TGTGCCAGCGAGGGGGGCAGTCAGCCCCAGCATTTT.

This clonotype was recorded many times. The chain joins TRBV5-1 to TRBJ2-5, with D perhaps TRBD1 (5 bases). Deletions cut 0 bases from V and 5 bases from J, with 11 bases between. The CDR3 length is 14 residues. Germline V gene data show CDR1 as SGHRS and CDR2 as YFSETQ. CDR3 nucleotides: TGCGCCAGCAGCTTGGCCAGGGTTGGCGAGACCCAGTACTTC. Its protein product is CASSLARVGETQYF.

This clonotype was found once. The chain is built from TRBV20-1 and TRBJ1-1; D gene uncertain. The CDR3 has 14 amino acids. Germline V gene lookup returns CDR1 DFQATT and CDR2 SNEGSKA (reference sequence). V lost 4 bases to trimming and J lost 4 bases, with 16 bases between them. The CDR3 region has the DNA TGCAGTGCTAAAGATGGAACGCGGGGCACTGAAGCTTTCTTT. Protein product: CSAKDGTRGTEAFF.

This clonotype occurred a few times. A junction boundary mismatches the germline segment, possibly from a read error. The chain recombines TRBV29-1 with TRBJ2-1; D not resolved. The CDR3 is 10 amino acids. Per germline, CDR1 SQVTM and CDR2 ANQGSEA. For the CDR3, the DNA is TGCAGCGTTTGGTCCGATGAACAGTTCTTC. Encoded protein: CSVWSDEQFF.

This clonotype has only a few counts. V is TRBV5-5 and J is TRBJ2-2; 11 nucleotides match TRBD2. From germline, CDR1 is SGHKS and CDR2 YYEKEE (reference sequence). The V segment lost 0 bases and the J segment 6 bases; nucleotides outside the gene matches: 7. This CDR3 contains 17 residues. The CDR3 loop reads CASSLEIAGGVAGELFF. The DNA for the CDR3 is TGTGCCAGCAGCTTGGAGATAGCGGGAGGGGTGGCCGGGGAGCTGTTTTTT. The whole variable domain, filled in from reference TRBV5-5 and TRBJ2-2, reads DAGVTQSPTHLIKTRGQQVTLRCSPISGHKSVSWYQQVLGQGPQFIFQYYEKEERGRGNFPDRFSARQFPNYSSELNVNALLLGDSALYLCASSLEIAGGVAGELFFGEGSRLTVL.

This clonotype was observed many times. The rearrangement links TRBV24-1 to TRBJ2-5, with D possibly matching TRBD1 (6 bases). The CDR3 runs 14 residues. The germline V and J ends were trimmed by 3 bases and 5 bases, with 12 bases remaining between them. CDR1 and CDR2 from the germline V gene are KGHDR and SFDVKD. CDR3 residues: CATSDPGDRETQYF. The DNA for the CDR3 is TGTGCCACCAGTGATCCAGGGGACCGGGAGACCCAGTACTTC.

This chain connects TRBV10-2 to TRBJ1-4, with D perhaps matching TRBD1 (5 bases). Germline CDR1 WSHSY, CDR2 SAAADI. The CDR3 consists of 14 residues. Between the trimmed V and J ends, which lost 2 bases and 8 bases, there was a span of 12 bases. The CDR3 reads CASSERRAGEKLFF. For the CDR3, the DNA is TGCGCCAGCAGTGAGCGGAGGGCAGGGGAAAAACTGTTTTTT.

The chain employs TRBV28 and TRBJ2-4; 11 nucleotides align to TRBD1. Germline-derived CDR1 and CDR2 are MDHEN and SYDVKM. The junction had 7 bases not matched to a gene; V was cut back by 2 bases and J by 1 base. The CDR3 covers 18 residues. This CDR3 reads CASSLGTGGICAKNIQYF. CDR3 nucleotide sequence: TGTGCCAGCAGTTTAGGGACAGGGGGTATATGTGCCAAAAACATTCAGTACTTC.

This clonotype was detected only a few times. The chain is built from TRBV9 and TRBJ2-3; TRBD2 aligns across 9 bases. The V segment lost 3 bases and the J segment 0 bases; nucleotides outside the gene matches: 11. There are 18 residues in the CDR3. The germline CDR1 and CDR2 sequences are SGDLS and YYNGEE. CDR3 sequence reads: CASSGSGSVLDSTDTQYF. The DNA for the CDR3 is TGTGCCAGCAGCGGTAGCGGGAGTGTCCTCGATAGCACAGATACGCAGTATTTT.

Concerning this clonotype: This clone may be a read error of a much larger clone one base away. The chain combines TRBV29-1 with TRBJ2-3, with D maybe TRBD2 (6 bases). V dropped 7 bases and J dropped 10 bases, with 33 bases sitting between them. The CDR3 sequence is 17 residues long. Germline CDR1 and CDR2: SQVTM and ANQGSEA. The CDR3 nucleotides read TGCAGCGCCGGGGGAGAAACCGGTACCAAGCCCGCGGATGCGCAGTATTTT. Protein: CSAGGETGTKPADAQYF.

This clonotype was observed a few times. This rearrangement joins TRBV7-2 to TRBJ1-2; the D is unclear. CDR1 SGHTA and CDR2 FQGNSA come from the germline V gene. V lost 1 base to trimming and J lost 9 bases, with 12 bases between them. This CDR3 is built from 13 residues. CDR3 nucleotides: TGTGCCAGCAGCTTAGAGGCAACTAATAGCTACACCTTC. It is translated as CASSLEATNSYTF. Filled out from reference TRBV7-2 and TRBJ1-2, the complete variable domain reads GAGVSQSPSNKVTEKGKDVELRCDPISGHTALYWYRQSLGQGLEFLIYFQGNSAPDKSGLPSDRFSAERTGGSVSTLTIQRTQQEDSAVYLCASSLEATNSYTFGSGTRLTVV.

This clonotype has only a few counts. Since a much larger clone is just one base distant, this may be a read error. This rearrangement joins TRBV7-9 to TRBJ2-7, with 9 bases lining up with TRBD1. Germline loops: CDR1 SEHNR, CDR2 FQNEAQ (reference sequence). The CDR3 spans 14 residues. CDR3 sequence: CANSSPGQGYEQYF. In DNA, the CDR3 is TGTGCCAACAGCTCCCCGGGACAGGGCTACGAGCAGTACTTC.

With regard to this clonotype: A much larger clone lies one base from this, so it may be a read error. The V gene is TRBV1, the J gene TRBJ2-1; the table's D call of TRBD1 was not tested on the DNA. The J call may not be correct, given that the DNA end is closer to TRBJ2-7. TRBV1 is listed as a pseudogene. This CDR3 is built from 15 residues. The CDR3 nucleotides read TGCACCAGCAGCTCCAGGGACCACTCCTACAATGAGCAGTACTTC. It translates to CTSSSRDHSYNEQYF.

V is TRBV6-6 and J is TRBJ2-7, with 8 positions matching TRBD2. V lost 1 base, J lost 7 bases, and 6 bases stayed unmatched. This CDR3 comprises 14 residues. Germline assignment: CDR1 MNHNY and CDR2 SVGAGI (reference sequence). CDR3 DNA: TGTGCCAGCAGTTACTTGGCGGGGGGTGGGGAGCAGTACTTC. Residues: CASSYLAGGGEQYF.

This clonotype was counted many times. V and J are TRBV6-5 and TRBJ2-1; D assignment may be TRBD1 or TRBD2 (5 bases each). Germline loops: CDR1 MNHEY, CDR2 SVGAGI. The CDR3 covers 14 residues. Trimming took 2 bases from V and 8 from J, leaving 13 bases between them. The CDR3: CASSYGGTFDEQFF. CDR3 DNA: TGTGCCAGCAGTTACGGGGGAACTTTCGATGAGCAGTTCTTC.